This is a list of T cell receptor beta chains from one sample in a study of control samples from healthy donors and cancer patients. Clones were read by immunoSEQ multiplex PCR, and TCRdb kept only the in-frame ones, dropping some. In all, the sample yields about 210,000 clones. Sequencing used blood. Every receptor here comes from a woman younger than 45 in good health. Each CDR3 is given with its conserved first and last residue.

cdr3_aa v_call
CASSITYNEQFF TRBV19
CASSPDSLYGYTF TRBV3-1/TRBV3-2
CASSEGVEQYF TRBV2
CSVDGQLKALYDGYTF TRBV29-1
CASSQAYRGPGQETQYF TRBV3-1/TRBV3-2
CASRDSHNEQFF TRBV5-1
CASSVEGAYGTIYF TRBV9
CASTVGTGDYEQYF TRBV11-2
CASSSGTDPLSGYEQYF TRBV7-6
CASSQDRRTVTYEQYF TRBV4-3
CATSDREAGYTEAFF TRBV24-1
CASTLTVNTEAFF TRBV12-3/TRBV12-4
CASSAGRVKVAKNIQYF TRBV6-2/TRBV6-3
CASKPAGQPEKLFF TRBV7-2
CASSLVSRTGGSGYTF TRBV11-2
CASRPNRIYGYTF TRBV6-5
CASIGTAEKLFF TRBV19
CASSPGSVGNTIYF TRBV6-5
CASSYSRGPSYNEQFF TRBV6-5
CASNRSPYGYTF TRBV2
CASSHRVGSLATEAFF TRBV11-2
CASSSGWGLSAFF TRBV28
CASTLTGHTGELFF TRBV7-2
CASSFDRGSYNEQFF TRBV11-1
CASSLIRGGTEGYTF TRBV27
CASSQKDDVGNSPLHF TRBV3-1/TRBV3-2
CATSSDSSNIQYF TRBV15
CASSPGMRGNTIYF TRBV4-1
CASREVSGANVLTF TRBV2
CGSGTRVYNEQFF TRBV12-3/TRBV12-4
CASSPPGTAVNYGYTF TRBV18
CASSLGGWRGYTF TRBV5-1
CASSSRGTAALYGYTF TRBV19
CASLGAPEAFF TRBV28
CASSPDRGRGWRTEAFF TRBV7-9
CASSDRTGYNSPLHF TRBV6-1
CASRKNRDRPYEQYF TRBV6-5
CASSIGLRTTNEKLFF TRBV19
CATSPRVYYGYTF TRBV15
CASTASGYTDTQYF TRBV7-2
CASSAPPVTEAFF TRBV6-2/TRBV6-3
CASSLGTAANSPLHF TRBV7-9
CASSPDRGVNQPQHF TRBV5-1
CASSPPLRTDFYGYTF TRBV10-2
CAIYRGPPLYGYTF TRBV6-5
CASSEAVGSRALKAYEQYF TRBV6-1
CASSLRGALEEETQYF TRBV28
CASSLTGTAYEQYF TRBV28
CASSQDGSNYNSPLHF TRBV6-2/TRBV6-3
CASSLIGLAGGFEQYF TRBV27
CASIMGAEQYF TRBV7-9